This TCR beta chain was identified in a study of vaccination effects on CD4 cells after COVID-19. Sequenced by immunoSEQ multiplex PCR; TCRdb stores in-frame clones only, minus some. The profile covers approximately 12,000 clones, with about 65% appearing a single time and around 8.6% taken by the ten largest. Trimming took off 3 bases at V and 6 bases at J, with 15 bases between the two ends. The CDR3 covers 13 residues. Germline loops: CDR1 GTSNPN, CDR2 SVGIG (reference sequence). Sequencing followed a ViraFEST assay step that expanded antigen-specific CD4+ T cells with viral peptide pools. The authors isolated CD4+ T cells after around nine days of culture. The vaccine given was either BNT162b2 or mRNA-1273, in two doses. Half the medium was replaced with IL-2 medium on days 3 and 7. Concerning this clone: Its target is not known.

Sequencing used CD4+ T cells from PBMCs cultured with SARS-CoV-2 spike peptides, obtained after COVID-19 vaccination. The origin of this receptor is a human donor who received a COVID-19 vaccine. The V call is TRBV30, the J call TRBJ2-7, with D unclear. The CDR3 loop reads CAWSGEQGREQYF. The CDR3 DNA is TGTGCCTGGAGCGGCGAGCAAGGCCGCGAGCAGTACTTC. Filled out from reference TRBV30 and TRBJ2-7, the complete variable domain reads SQTIHQWPATLVQPVGSPLSLECTVEGTSNPNLYWYRQAAGRGLQLLFYSVGIGQISSEVPQNLSASRPQDRQFILSSKKLLLSDSGFYLCAWSGEQGREQYFGPGTRLTVT.